What follows are 30 T cell receptor beta chains derived from one specimen sequenced in a study. TCRdb fed the RT-PCR reads into MiXCR, producing one record per CDR3 protein. The table records more than 550,000 distinct CDR3 sequences, 12% to 15% of them present only once. The sequencing sample was made of memory CD4+ T cells from blood. The origin of the receptors is a female donor in good health, serving as a healthy control.

This clonotype has just a few counts. This chain connects TRBV7-2 to TRBJ2-2; unclear D gene. V lost 2 bases to trimming and J lost 5 bases, with 12 bases between them. Looked up from germline, CDR1 is SGHTA and CDR2 is FQGNSA. This CDR3 is built from 15 residues. CDR3 amino acids: CASSLLISATGELFF. CDR3 DNA sequence: TGTGCCAGCAGCTTACTGATTAGTGCTACCGGGGAGCTGTTTTTT.

This clonotype was recorded a few times. The V call is TRBV5-1, the J call TRBJ2-1; maybe TRBD1 (5 bases). V lost 4 bases and J 9 bases, leaving 14 bases between the germline ends. The germline V gene has CDR1 SGHRS and CDR2 YFSETQ. The CDR3 is 13 residues long. The CDR3: CASSLTRQFEQFF. In DNA form, the CDR3 reads TGCGCCAGCAGCCTAACCCGACAGTTTGAGCAGTTCTTC.

Remarks on this clonotype: One base away lies a much larger clone, so this may be a sequencing read error. V gene TRBV27 combines with J gene TRBJ1-5; the D gene is possibly TRBD1 (5 bases). CDR3 length: 14 residues. The germline gives CDR1 MNHEY, CDR2 SMNVEV (reference sequence). CDR3 DNA: TGTGCCGGCAGTTCATTAGGGGGCAATCAGCCCCAGCATTTT. It encodes CAGSSLGGNQPQHF.

This clonotype was found a few times. The V and J genes are TRBV12-3 or TRBV12-4 and TRBJ2-7; 7 bases match TRBD1. The CDR3 contains 13 residues. The trim removed 5 bases at V and 5 bases at J, leaving 6 bases unmatched. CDR3 DNA sequence: TGTGCCAGCAGTCGGACAGGCATCAACGAGCAGTACTTC. Residues: CASSRTGINEQYF.

This clonotype was counted at least ten times. The V and J genes are TRBV24-1 and TRBJ2-3; a weak D match, TRBD2 (6 bases). The germline V and J ends were trimmed by 5 bases and 6 bases, with 14 bases remaining between them. CDR3 length: 14 amino acids. CDR1 and CDR2 (germline): KGHDR, SFDVKD. In DNA form, the CDR3 reads TGTGCCACCAGTGGGGACTCAGGAGGGGATACGCAGTATTTT. This sequence encodes CATSGDSGGDTQYF.

This clonotype came up many times. The chain links TRBV5-6 to TRBJ2-3; D is ambiguous. The germline V gene has CDR1 SGHDT and CDR2 YYEEEE. The length of the CDR3 is 11 residues. Trimming removed 5 bases from V and 3 bases from J, with 4 bases in between. The chain's CDR3 is CASRPTDTQYF. In DNA form, the CDR3 reads TGTGCCAGCAGGCCGACAGATACGCAGTATTTT.

This clonotype occurred many times. The V and J genes are TRBV12-3 or TRBV12-4 and TRBJ1-1, with a possible D match to TRBD1 (5 bases). CDR3 length equals 14 residues. Trimming pared 4 bases from V and 6 bases from J, leaving 15 bases between. The CDR3 DNA reads TGTGCCAGCAGTTCCGGACACGAAGGGGCTGAAGCTTTCTTT. Its translation: CASSSGHEGAEAFF.

There are a few counts of this clonotype. The V and J genes are TRBV18 and TRBJ2-2, with TRBD2 as a possible D gene (5 bases). Germline CDR1 reads KGHSH; CDR2 reads LQKENI. The CDR3 contains 15 residues. With 0 bases removed from V and 1 base from J, the gap between germline ends came to 6 bases. The CDR3 region has the DNA TGTGCCAGCTCACCACCTAGCGAGAACACCGGGGAGCTGTTTTTT. This translates into CASSPPSENTGELFF.

This clonotype was seen a few times. The rearrangement joins TRBV5-6 to TRBJ1-2, with a tentative D call TRBD1 (5 bases). The germline V gene has CDR1 SGHDT and CDR2 YYEEEE. Trimming removed 5 bases at V and 2 bases at J, with 16 bases between. The CDR3 length is 15 residues. The CDR3 loop is CASRARGRANYGYTF. CDR3 DNA sequence: TGTGCCAGCAGGGCGAGGGGTAGGGCCAACTATGGCTACACCTTC.

This chain connects TRBV27 to TRBJ1-2; no clear D. V was clipped by 2 bases and J by 3 bases, with 10 bases between them. Germline CDR1 is MNHEY and CDR2 is SMNVEV (reference sequence). The CDR3 contains 14 residues. CDR3 coding DNA: TGTGCCAGCAGTTTAAAGGGCCCAGACTATGGCTACACCTTC. This sequence encodes CASSLKGPDYGYTF.

The chain employs TRBV7-6 and TRBJ2-5; TRBD1 aligns across 7 bases. The CDR3 has 16 amino acids. Germline assignment: CDR1 SGHVS and CDR2 FNYEAQ. Trimming removed 2 bases from V and 2 bases from J; junction bases left unmatched: 8. CDR3 sequence (DNA): TGTGCCAGCAGCTTAAGGGACAGAGTATCTCAAGAGACCCAGTACTTC. This encodes CASSLRDRVSQETQYF.

This clonotype has ten or more counts. The V call is TRBV20-1, the J call TRBJ2-3; a weak D match, TRBD2 (7 bases). This CDR3 has 13 amino acids. Trimming cost V 8 bases and J 6 bases, with 18 bases left between them. The germline gives CDR1 DFQATT, CDR2 SNEGSKA (reference sequence). CDR3 DNA: TGCAGTTATAGGGGGGGCTTCAGGGATACGCAGTATTTT. This codes for CSYRGGFRDTQYF.

Many counts were recorded for this clonotype. This chain connects TRBV20-1 to TRBJ1-2; tentatively, D is TRBD1 (5 bases). Trimming left V 5 bases short and J 8 bases short, with 21 bases between. The CDR3 is 14 amino acids. CDR1 and CDR2 (germline): DFQATT, SNEGSKA (reference sequence). The CDR3 loop is CSAGDPPSGRGYTF. For the CDR3, the DNA is TGCAGTGCTGGTGACCCCCCATCAGGGAGAGGCTACACCTTC.

The V gene is TRBV20-1, the J gene TRBJ2-7; 11 nucleotides line up with TRBD1. CDR1 and CDR2 from the germline V gene are DFQATT and SNEGSKA (reference sequence). This CDR3 has 19 residues. With 6 bases clipped from V and 1 base from J, the junction kept 20 bases outside the gene matches. CDR3 nucleotides: TGCAGTGCCTCGATCCCCCCGGGGACAGGGGGAATTGGATCCTACGAGCAGTACTTC. This codes for CSASIPPGTGGIGSYEQYF.

This clonotype occurred a few times. V is TRBV6-5 and J is TRBJ1-2; D remains unclear. Germline CDR1 reads MNHEY; CDR2 reads SVGAGI. The CDR3 is made up of 13 amino acids. Deletions cut 7 bases from V and 8 bases from J, with 17 bases between. The CDR3 DNA follows: TGTGCCAGCACTCCAAACGGAGGGATGGGCTACACCTTC. Protein sequence: CASTPNGGMGYTF.

This clonotype was counted only a few times. This rearrangement joins TRBV7-2 to TRBJ1-2; the match to TRBD1 covers 7 bases. The trim removed 2 bases at V and 6 bases at J, leaving 15 bases unmatched. The CDR3 loop spans 17 amino acids. Germline lookup yields CDR1 SGHTA and CDR2 FQGNSA. This CDR3 is CASSLISWLGRGDGYTF. CDR3 DNA sequence: TGTGCCAGCAGCTTAATCTCTTGGCTTGGCAGGGGGGATGGCTACACCTTC.

This clonotype was counted many times. The chain recombines TRBV29-1 with TRBJ1-1; 7 positions agree with TRBD1. The CDR3 totals 12 residues. The V segment lost 8 bases and the J segment 0 bases; nucleotides outside the gene matches: 3. Per germline, CDR1 SQVTM and CDR2 ANQGSEA. This CDR3 reads CSSDRVNTEAFF. The CDR3 coding sequence is TGCAGCAGCGACAGGGTGAACACTGAAGCTTTCTTT. Drawing the rest from reference TRBV29-1 and TRBJ1-1, the complete variable domain is SAVISQKPSRDICQRGTSLTIQCQVDSQVTMMFWYRQQPGQSLTLIATANQGSEATYESGFVIDKFPISRPNLTFSTLTVSNMSPEDSSIYLCSSDRVNTEAFFGQGTRLTVV.

This clonotype was picked up a small number of times. The chain carries TRBV20-1 and TRBJ2-4; a weak D match, TRBD2 (5 bases). Trimming stripped 0 bases from V and 6 bases from J, with 9 bases between. CDR1 is DFQATT, CDR2 SNEGSKA, per germline (reference sequence). The length of the CDR3 is 13 residues. The CDR3 DNA reads TGCAGTGCTAGAGATCGAAGCGGAAACATTCAGTACTTC. Its translation is CSARDRSGNIQYF.

This clonotype occurred a few times. This chain links TRBV7-2 with TRBJ2-5, with D perhaps matching TRBD1 (5 bases). The length of the CDR3 is 14 residues. V lost 7 bases, J lost 4 bases, and 16 bases lay in between. Germline V CDR1 and CDR2: SGHTA, FQGNSA. Here the CDR3 DNA reads TGTGCCAGCAAAGGGGCACGCAATGGAGAGACCCAGTACTTC. It yields the protein CASKGARNGETQYF.

This clonotype appeared a few times. The V and J genes are TRBV27 and TRBJ2-1, with no clear D. Per germline, CDR1 MNHEY and CDR2 SMNVEV (reference sequence). V gave up 3 bases and J gave up 9 bases, with 9 bases separating them. The CDR3 spans 12 residues. The CDR3 DNA follows: TGTGCCAGCAGTTTCGATTTGGGTGAGCAGTTCTTC. This codes for CASSFDLGEQFF.

This clonotype was seen at least ten times. The DNA of the CDR3 is TGTGCCAGCAGCACCCGATCCGGACTAGCGGGAAGCTACGAGCAGTACTTC. Its translation: CASSTRSGLAGSYEQYF. The chain joins TRBV28 to TRBJ2-7, with 12 bases lining up with TRBD2. This CDR3 comprises 17 residues. The germline V gene encodes CDR1 MDHEN and CDR2 SYDVKM. With 6 bases clipped from V and 3 bases from J, the junction kept 12 bases outside the gene matches.

Concerning this clonotype: This CDR3 fails to terminate in the conserved phenylalanine or tryptophan, so it likely reflects a read error. The chain combines TRBV12-3 or TRBV12-4 with TRBJ2-3; D uncertain. The CDR3 length is 11 residues. With 4 bases removed from V and 5 bases from J, the gap between germline ends came to 4 bases. The CDR3 reads CASSSLDTQYL. The CDR3 DNA reads TGTGCCAGCAGTTCCCTAGATACGCAGTATCTT.

This chain links TRBV7-9 with TRBJ2-7; a possible D gene is TRBD1 (6 bases). CDR1 is SEHNR and CDR2 is FQNEAQ in the germline V gene (reference sequence). Trimming pared 5 bases from V and 0 bases from J, leaving 11 bases between. CDR3 length: 14 amino acids. DNA of the CDR3: TGTGCCAGCAGCCCCGGGGACATCTCCTACGAGCAGTACTTC. This translates into CASSPGDISYEQYF.

This chain joins TRBV3-1 and TRBJ2-1; 10 bases are shared with TRBD2. The V and J ends lost 0 bases and 0 bases, in that order; junction bases with no gene match: 5. Germline values: CDR1 LGHDT, CDR2 YNNKEL (reference sequence). CDR3 size: 18 residues. CDR3 sequence (DNA): TGTGCCAGCAGCCAAGAAAGCGGGAGGGCCAGCTCCTACAATGAGCAGTTCTTC. Translation: CASSQESGRASSYNEQFF.

This clonotype was detected ten times or more. The chain is built from TRBV20-1 and TRBJ1-4; possible D gene TRBD1, 6 bases. The CDR3 has 13 residues. V lost 3 bases and J lost 8, with 13 bases in between. Germline V gene data show CDR1 as DFQATT and CDR2 as SNEGSKA (reference sequence). The CDR3 reads CSARGGPGEKLFF. CDR3 bases: TGCAGTGCTAGGGGGGGGCCCGGGGAAAAACTGTTTTTT.

In DNA form, the CDR3 reads TGTGCCAGCACCAGACAGGGACCCACAGATACGCAGTATTTT. Translated, it gives CASTRQGPTDTQYF. This chain links TRBV7-8 with TRBJ2-3, with 7 bases that match TRBD1. Trimming removed 7 bases from V and 2 bases from J; junction bases left unmatched: 6. The CDR3 covers 14 residues. CDR1 and CDR2 (germline): SGHVS, FQNEAQ.

There are many counts of this clonotype. The V call is TRBV29-1, the J call TRBJ2-1; 12 bases are shared with TRBD2. CDR3 size: 17 residues. The germline CDR1 and CDR2 sequences are SQVTM and ANQGSEA. V shed 7 bases and J 6 bases; nucleotides not matched to a gene: 16. The CDR3 DNA sequence: TGCAGCGGTGGACAGAATCTAGCGGGAGGGCTAGGCAATGAGCAGTTCTTC. Amino acid sequence: CSGGQNLAGGLGNEQFF.

Only a few counts were recorded for this clonotype. This chain uses TRBV7-2 with TRBJ2-7; 8 nucleotides line up with TRBD1. Germline V gene sequence: CDR1 SGHTA, CDR2 FQGNSA. The CDR3 runs to 13 residues. After removal of 5 bases from V and 6 bases from J, the junction contained 6 bases not matched to a gene. This chain's CDR3 is CASSPTGVGEQYF. Here the CDR3 DNA reads TGTGCCAGCAGCCCGACAGGGGTCGGCGAGCAGTACTTC.

This clonotype was recorded a few times. The CDR3 protein is CAIHPSLEEPQHF. The CDR3 nucleotides read TGTGCCATCCACCCCTCCCTGGAGGAGCCCCAGCATTTT. The V call is TRBV10-3, the J call TRBJ1-5; D gene ambiguous. CDR3 length equals 13 residues. The germline gives CDR1 ENHRY, CDR2 SYGVKD. Trimming took 8 bases from V and 8 from J, leaving 16 bases between them.

This clonotype was counted many times. The rearrangement links TRBV7-6 to TRBJ2-5, with D maybe TRBD1 (5 bases). V was shortened by 4 bases and J by 7 bases, with 10 bases between the two germline ends. This CDR3 spans 12 amino acids. The germline gives CDR1 SGHVS, CDR2 FNYEAQ. The CDR3 sequence is CASSWPQGTQYF. The CDR3 DNA reads TGTGCCAGCAGCTGGCCCCAGGGGACCCAGTACTTC.